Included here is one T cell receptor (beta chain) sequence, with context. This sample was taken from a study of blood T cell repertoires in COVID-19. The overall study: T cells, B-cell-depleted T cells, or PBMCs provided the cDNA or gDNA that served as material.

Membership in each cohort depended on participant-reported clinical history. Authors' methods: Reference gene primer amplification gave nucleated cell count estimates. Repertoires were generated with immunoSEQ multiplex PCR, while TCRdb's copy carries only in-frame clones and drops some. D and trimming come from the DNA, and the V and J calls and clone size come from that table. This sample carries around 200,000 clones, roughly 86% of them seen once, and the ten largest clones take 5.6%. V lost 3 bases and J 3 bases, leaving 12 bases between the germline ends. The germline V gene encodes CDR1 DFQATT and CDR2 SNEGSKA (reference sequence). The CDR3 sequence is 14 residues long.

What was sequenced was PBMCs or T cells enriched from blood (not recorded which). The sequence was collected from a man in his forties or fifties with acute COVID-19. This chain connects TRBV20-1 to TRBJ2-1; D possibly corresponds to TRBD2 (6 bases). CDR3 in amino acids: CSASGGAIYNEQFF. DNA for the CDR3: TGCAGTGCTAGTGGCGGGGCAATCTACAATGAGCAGTTCTTC.